These T cell receptor beta chains were read from a single sample in a study of shared clonotypes between healthy human individuals. The data were produced by immunoSEQ multiplex PCR, yet TCRdb's version contains in-frame clones alone and is incomplete. The sample contains 2 million to 2.5 million clones, 92% of which appear only once. Sequenced: naive CD4+ T cells from PBMCs. The receptor source for this set is a man in his late teens or twenties in good health. Some clones in this sample may be carry-over from other donors' samples. CDR3s include the opening cysteine and the closing phenylalanine or tryptophan. The D gene is left open where the match is weak. Not all rows give a size; the values are once, few, many and, for expanded clones, a class.

d_call j_call v_call clone_size cdr3_nt cdr3_aa
. TRBJ2-3 TRBV7-2 . TGTGCCAGCAGCTTATTGCGAATAGATACGCAGTATTTT CASSLLRIDTQYF
TRBD2 TRBJ2-7 TRBV18 . TGTGCCAGCTCACCCGGACTAGCGCAGACCTACGAGCAGTACTTC CASSPGLAQTYEQYF
. TRBJ2-7 TRBV28 once TGTGCCAGCAGTGTCCAGCGGGCCTCCTCCTACGAGCAGTACTTC CASSVQRASSYEQYF
. TRBJ1-1 TRBV27 . TGTGCCAGCAGTTTCACGGGCAGCTTGAACACTGAAGCTTTCTTT CASSFTGSLNTEAFF
. TRBJ2-1 TRBV9 . TGTGCCAGCAGCACCACCTGGCTAGCCGACAATGAGCAGTTCTTC CASSTTWLADNEQFF
TRBD1 TRBJ1-1 TRBV18 few TGTGCCAGCTCACCACGGACAGGGGGTAACACTGAAGCTTTCTTT CASSPRTGGNTEAFF
. TRBJ2-7 TRBV28 . TGTGCCAGTGGGCGGGGAGGACCCTCCTACGAGCAGTACTTC CASGRGGPSYEQYF
. TRBJ1-1 TRBV19 . TGTGCCAGTAGTATAGATACGGCGAACACTGAAGCTTTCTTT CASSIDTANTEAFF
. TRBJ1-5 TRBV2 . TGTGCCAGCAGTGAAGAGGTTCAGCCCCAGCATTTT CASSEEVQPQHF
TRBD1 TRBJ2-2 TRBV7-8 once TGTGCCAGCAGCTCCAGGGGGCGTACAGGAACCGGGGAGCTGTTTTTT CASSSRGRTGTGELFF
. TRBJ1-4 TRBV27 . TGTGCCAGCAGTTCACTCAGGGAAGGTGAAAAACTGTTTTTT CASSSLREGEKLFF
TRBD2 TRBJ2-7 TRBV25-1 . TGTGCCAGCAGGACCTTTACTAGCGGGAGAGGCGAGCAGTACTTC CASRTFTSGRGEQYF
. TRBJ1-2 TRBV30 few TGTGCCTGGAGCCGGGACGGGAACCTTGACTACACCTTC CAWSRDGNLDYTF
. TRBJ2-7 TRBV6-5 . TGTGCCATCCAGCGGAGGGGGAGACACGAGCAGTACTTC CAIQRRGRHEQYF
. TRBJ2-3 TRBV2 . TGTGCCAGCAGTGAACAGGGGCCGCAAACCACAGATACGCAGTATTTT CASSEQGPQTTDTQYF
TRBD1 TRBJ2-7 TRBV30 . TGTGCCTGGAGTACCACCTGGACAGGGTCCAACGAGCAGTGCTTC CAWSTTWTGSNEQCF
. TRBJ2-7 TRBV6-1 . TGTGCCAGCAGTGAAGGGGGCGCGGGGAGCTCCTACGAGCAGTACTTC CASSEGGAGSSYEQYF
. TRBJ1-5 TRBV6-6 . TGTGCCAGCAGTTATGATAGCAATCAGCCCCGGCATTTT CASSYDSNQPRHF